The clone carrying this T cell receptor beta chain was found a few times. The target antigen is unknown. The data stem from a study of early T cells in non-severe SARS-CoV-2 infection. The overall study: The input, bulk RNA from unsorted whole blood, was sequenced, and chains were unpaired. Points from the study as a whole: There was a bias toward anti-spike CD8 responses in VDJdb matching, which missed private and CD4 specificities.

CDR3 size: 12 residues. Trimming left V 8 bases short and J 0 bases short, with 5 bases between. Each cDNA molecule carried a unique molecular identifier. A single record per CDR3 protein comes from TCRdb applying MiXCR to the 5' RACE reads. The sample holds about 64,000 distinct CDR3 sequences, about 11% seen once. This TCR was sampled from an adult who was a healthcare worker with PCR-confirmed SARS-CoV-2 infection or an uninfected control (not recorded which). J is TRBJ1-3 and V is TRBV12-3 or TRBV12-4; no firm D call. The starting material was whole blood, obtained at baseline. The CDR3: CASPNSGNTIYF. CDR3 DNA sequence: TGTGCCAGCCCGAACTCTGGAAACACCATATATTTT.